Below are 29 T cell receptor beta chains sequenced from a single sample in a study of blood T cells in healthy people across ages. The second PCR ran roughly 7 to 11 cycles with a sample-barcoded 5' primer and J-beta primers. TCRdb processed the 5' RACE reads anew with MiXCR; each CDR3 protein has one entry. This sample carries 1.5 million to 2 million distinct CDR3 sequences, 28% of them seen once, and the ten largest clones take roughly 8.2%. The sequenced sample was blood. These receptors all come from a woman aged 25-40 years in good health.

The chain combines TRBV20-1 with TRBJ2-1, with 7 bases identical to TRBD1. The CDR3 runs 15 residues. The V gene's germline CDR1 is DFQATT and CDR2 SNEGSKA (reference sequence). The V and J ends lost 6 bases and 0 bases, in that order; junction bases with no gene match: 8. The CDR3 DNA reads TGCAGTGCCGCGGACAGGCCAAGCTCCTACAATGAGCAGTTCTTC. Amino acid sequence: CSAADRPSSYNEQFF.

This clonotype has only one observation. The CDR3 spells CASSQARITDTQYF. DNA for the CDR3: TGCGCCAGCAGCCAAGCTCGGATCACAGATACGCAGTATTTT. This chain connects TRBV4-1 to TRBJ2-3; D remains ambiguous. CDR3 length: 14 amino acids. Trimming pared 1 base from V and 2 bases from J, leaving 7 bases between. Germline loops: CDR1 MGHRA, CDR2 YSYEKL.

The table lists this clonotype with a few counts. The chain employs TRBV6-1 and TRBJ2-1; TRBD1 matches 8 bases. With V trimmed by 7 bases and J by 0 bases, 8 bases remained unmatched. The CDR3 is 16 residues long. CDR1 MNHNS and CDR2 SASEGT come from the germline V gene. As DNA, the CDR3 is TGTGCCAGCATTCCTACCGGGACAGGCTCCTACAATGAGCAGTTCTTC. It encodes CASIPTGTGSYNEQFF.

This chain connects TRBV5-1 to TRBJ2-3; 8 nucleotides line up with TRBD2. CDR1 SGHRS and CDR2 YFSETQ come from the germline V gene. This CDR3 comprises 15 residues. The ends lost 1 base at V and 5 bases at J; junction bases unmatched: 6. CDR3 sequence reads: CASSLQREWRDTQYF. In nucleotides, the CDR3 is TGCGCCAGCAGCTTGCAGCGGGAGTGGAGAGATACGCAGTATTTT.

This clonotype has ten or more counts. This chain links TRBV5-1 with TRBJ1-2; no clear D. Germline assignment: CDR1 SGHRS and CDR2 YFSETQ. V lost 2 bases, J lost 4 bases, and 12 bases lay in between. This CDR3 has 14 amino acids. The CDR3 sequence is CASSFEGQTYGYTF. The CDR3 coding sequence is TGCGCCAGCAGCTTTGAGGGCCAGACCTATGGCTACACCTTC.

The gene calls are TRBV3-1 and TRBJ2-5; no clear D gene. CDR1 and CDR2 (germline): LGHDT, YNNKEL (reference sequence). The CDR3 length is 15 residues. V shed 0 bases and J shed 5 bases, with 13 bases lying between them. CDR3 loop: CASSQDLRGRETQYF. DNA for the CDR3: TGTGCCAGCAGCCAAGATCTAAGAGGTCGGGAGACCCAGTACTTC.

The V gene is TRBV7-3, the J gene TRBJ2-3; D may match TRBD1 or TRBD2 (5 bases each). Looked up from germline, CDR1 is SGHTA and CDR2 is FQGTGA. Deletions cut 5 bases from V and 2 bases from J, with 17 bases between. CDR3 length: 16 amino acids. The CDR3 nucleotides read TGTGCCAGCAGCCGAACGGTTCGAGGGGTCACAGATACGCAGTATTTT. Amino acids: CASSRTVRGVTDTQYF.

This clonotype has a handful of counts. V and J are TRBV5-5 and TRBJ2-1; TRBD2 matches at 8 bases. This CDR3 spans 17 amino acids. V shed 2 bases, J shed 7 bases, and the junction held 14 bases outside the gene matches. Germline V gene data show CDR1 as SGHKS and CDR2 as YYEKEE (reference sequence). This chain's CDR3 is CASSFSAGVLTENEQFF. The DNA for the CDR3 is TGTGCCAGCAGCTTTTCAGCGGGAGTGTTAACTGAGAATGAGCAGTTCTTC.

This clonotype appeared a few times. This sequence joins TRBV5-1 and TRBJ2-5; the D gene is possibly TRBD1 (6 bases). Germline V gene sequence: CDR1 SGHRS, CDR2 YFSETQ. CDR3 length: 15 residues. V gave up 2 bases and J gave up 5 bases, with 16 bases separating them. The CDR3 here is CASSFWGTGQETQYF. CDR3 nucleotides: TGCGCCAGCAGCTTTTGGGGAACAGGGCAGGAGACCCAGTACTTC.

This clonotype showed up just a few times. The chain uses TRBV28 and TRBJ2-7; TRBD1 matches at 7 bases. The germline V gene encodes CDR1 MDHEN and CDR2 SYDVKM. The CDR3 covers 12 residues. V lost 8 bases, J lost 2 bases, and 3 bases stayed unmatched. The chain's CDR3 is CASWGQPYEQYF. CDR3 in DNA: TGTGCCAGCTGGGGACAGCCCTACGAGCAGTACTTC. Full variable domain (missing parts from reference TRBV28 and TRBJ2-7): DVKVTQSSRYLVKRTGEKVFLECVQDMDHENMFWYRQDPGLGLRLIYFSYDVKMKEKGDIPEGYSVSREKKERFSLILESASTNQTSMYLCASWGQPYEQYFGPGTRLTVT.

The chain employs TRBV7-4 and TRBJ1-5; D remains ambiguous. The V gene's germline CDR1 is SGHVT and CDR2 SQSDAQ. The CDR3 is made up of 20 amino acids. V lost 10 bases and J lost 0, with 31 bases in between. CDR3 loop: CAIPIKSTATRPSSNQPQHF. In DNA form, the CDR3 reads TGTGCCATCCCAATAAAATCCACAGCTACCAGACCTTCTAGCAATCAGCCCCAGCATTTT.

This chain uses TRBV5-1 with TRBJ2-3; 7 bases match TRBD2. After removal of 0 bases from V and 4 bases from J, the junction contained 8 bases not matched to a gene. Germline values: CDR1 SGHRS, CDR2 YFSETQ. The length of the CDR3 is 16 residues. DNA of the CDR3: TGCGCCAGCAGCTTGGATCCGGGACTACAGGCAGATACGCAGTATTTT. Amino acid sequence: CASSLDPGLQADTQYF. Variable domain in full (rest from reference TRBV5-1 and TRBJ2-3): KAGVTQTPRYLIKTRGQQVTLSCSPISGHRSVSWYQQTPGQGLQFLFEYFSETQRNKGNFPGRFSGRQFSNSRSEMNVSTLELGDSALYLCASSLDPGLQADTQYFGPGTRLTVL.

This rearrangement joins TRBV20-1 to TRBJ1-1; weak D call: TRBD1 (6 bases). This CDR3 region has 14 residues. The germline V and J ends were trimmed by 1 base and 3 bases, with 12 bases remaining between them. Germline CDR1 and CDR2: DFQATT and SNEGSKA (reference sequence). The DNA for the CDR3 is TGCAGTGCTAGAGTACAGGGAACTGACACTGAAGCTTTCTTT. Encoded protein: CSARVQGTDTEAFF.

V usage is TRBV5-5 and J usage is TRBJ1-2, with D uncertain. The CDR3 consists of 14 residues. Germline V gene data show CDR1 as SGHKS and CDR2 as YYEKEE (reference sequence). Trimming removed 3 bases from V and 6 bases from J, with 15 bases in between. The CDR3 is CASSSRVVWDGYTF. The CDR3 coding sequence is TGTGCCAGCAGCTCCCGGGTTGTCTGGGATGGCTACACCTTC.

The chain employs TRBV7-2 and TRBJ2-7, with no clear D. CDR3 length equals 15 residues. The ends were cut back, 1 base at V and 0 bases at J, with 10 bases in the middle. Per the germline V gene, CDR1 is SGHTA and CDR2 is FQGNSA. The DNA of the CDR3 is TGTGCCAGCAGCTTAGAGGCCTCATACTCCTACGAGCAGTACTTC. It encodes CASSLEASYSYEQYF.

The CDR3 coding sequence is TGTGCCAGCAGTGTCATGGACTTAAACGGCGATACGCAGTATTTT. Translation: CASSVMDLNGDTQYF. V is TRBV28 and J is TRBJ2-3; maybe TRBD2 (5 bases). This CDR3 comprises 15 residues. The germline V and J ends were trimmed by 5 bases and 6 bases, with 18 bases remaining between them. Germline-derived CDR1 and CDR2 are MDHEN and SYDVKM.

The J gene is TRBJ1-6, the V gene TRBV27; D gene uncertain. The CDR3 is made up of 17 amino acids. Germline values: CDR1 MNHEY, CDR2 SMNVEV (reference sequence). V was pared by 4 bases and J by 7 bases, with 20 bases between. CDR3 sequence (DNA): TGTGCCAGCAGTTCTCTCGGTGGGGTCCAAGGGAATTCACCCCTCCACTTT. It is translated as CASSSLGGVQGNSPLHF.

This clonotype was counted at least ten times. The chain joins TRBV12-3 or TRBV12-4 to TRBJ1-6; no reliable D call. V lost 3 bases and J lost 8, with 14 bases in between. The CDR3 loop spans 15 amino acids. The CDR3 is CASSLYNTLDSPLHF. The DNA of the CDR3 is TGTGCCAGCAGTTTGTACAACACCCTTGATTCACCCCTCCACTTT.

The chain employs TRBV28 and TRBJ1-2; TRBD1 is a possible D gene (6 bases). The CDR3 totals 16 residues. Trimming took 2 bases from V and 8 from J, leaving 21 bases between them. Germline lookup yields CDR1 MDHEN and CDR2 SYDVKM. The CDR3, as DNA: TGTGCCAGCAGTTTACCCTTTGGACAGTCAAATAAGGGCTACACCTTC. This sequence encodes CASSLPFGQSNKGYTF.

This clonotype was picked up many times. V is TRBV9 and J is TRBJ2-7; TRBD1 matches at 9 bases. Germline CDR1 is SGDLS and CDR2 is YYNGEE. This CDR3 spans 14 amino acids. V gave up 0 bases and J gave up 4 bases; unmatched junction bases: 2. The CDR3 is CASSVDRGLYEQYF. CDR3 bases: TGTGCCAGCAGCGTAGACAGGGGGCTATACGAGCAGTACTTC.

This clonotype was counted only a few times. V and J are TRBV5-5 and TRBJ2-7; tentative D call: TRBD1 (6 bases). Deletions cut 3 bases from V and 2 bases from J, with 12 bases between. The CDR3 consists of 14 residues. Per germline, CDR1 SGHKS and CDR2 YYEKEE (reference sequence). The CDR3 sequence is CASSWGLGAYEQYF. The CDR3 nucleotides read TGTGCCAGCAGCTGGGGGCTGGGCGCCTACGAGCAGTACTTC.

This chain joins TRBV20-1 and TRBJ2-1; weak D call: TRBD1 (6 bases). Trimming took 0 bases from V and 1 from J, leaving 16 bases between them. CDR3 length: 17 amino acids. Germline V gene data show CDR1 as DFQATT and CDR2 as SNEGSKA (reference sequence). CDR3 region: CSAREGTTRRSYNEQFF. For the CDR3, the DNA is TGCAGTGCTAGAGAAGGGACAACCCGGCGGTCCTACAATGAGCAGTTCTTC.

V is TRBV12-3 or TRBV12-4 and J is TRBJ2-3; unclear D gene. The CDR3 loop spans 16 amino acids. With 1 base removed from V and 3 bases from J, the gap between germline ends came to 14 bases. The CDR3 here is CASSLESLAATDTQYF. CDR3 nucleotides: TGTGCCAGCAGTTTAGAGTCACTCGCGGCAACAGATACGCAGTATTTT.

The chain has TRBV6-5 and TRBJ2-1, with D perhaps assigned TRBD1 or TRBD2 (5 bases each). The CDR3 is 16 residues long. V gave up 7 bases and J gave up 9 bases, with 25 bases separating them. The germline V gene encodes CDR1 MNHEY and CDR2 SVGAGI. In DNA form, the CDR3 reads TGTGCCAGCATTACTGGGGCACTCAACCTTGGGGGTGAGCAGTTCTTC. It specifies CASITGALNLGGEQFF.

This clonotype has only one observation. The CDR3 loop is CAWSVGDVGAEAFF. Here the CDR3 DNA reads TGTGCCTGGAGTGTAGGGGACGTAGGGGCTGAAGCTTTCTTT. The chain has TRBV30 and TRBJ1-1; a weak D match, TRBD1 (5 bases). V gave up 0 bases and J gave up 6 bases, with 14 bases separating them. Germline CDR1 reads GTSNPN; CDR2 reads SVGIG (reference sequence). The CDR3 spans 14 residues.

The chain joins TRBV2 to TRBJ2-7; 10 bases fit TRBD2. V lost 8 bases, J lost 3 bases, and 13 bases stayed unmatched. This CDR3 has 16 residues. CDR1 is SNHLY and CDR2 is FYNNEI in the germline V gene. The DNA of the CDR3 is TGTGCCAGCCTAGCGGGAGTAACCCTTAAGGACTACGAGCAGTACTTC. It codes for CASLAGVTLKDYEQYF.

Concerning this clonotype: At one of its ends the junction is not consistent with the germline gene, which may arise from a read error. This chain connects TRBV29-1 to TRBJ1-1; 8 bases are a match to TRBD1. This CDR3 is 14 amino acids long. CDR1 is SQVTM and CDR2 is ANQGSEA in the germline V gene. CDR3 DNA sequence: TGCAGCGTCGAAGACAGGGGACCGAACACTGAAGCTTTCTTT. As protein: CSVEDRGPNTEAFF.

This chain links TRBV5-1 with TRBJ2-2; the match to TRBD2 covers 14 bases. Germline V gene sequence: CDR1 SGHRS, CDR2 YFSETQ. This CDR3 comprises 18 residues. The V and J ends lost 4 bases and 0 bases, in that order; junction bases with no gene match: 5. The CDR3 region is CASSLWTSGGSNTGELFF. The CDR3 nucleotides are TGCGCCAGCAGCCTATGGACTAGCGGGGGGTCGAACACCGGGGAGCTGTTTTTT.

This chain links TRBV25-1 with TRBJ2-7, with TRBD1 matching 7 bases. The CDR3 extends over 15 amino acids. V lost 5 bases, J lost 1 base, and 8 bases stayed unmatched. The germline V gene has CDR1 MGHDK and CDR2 SYGVNS. The CDR3 DNA follows: TGTGCCAGCAGTATACAGGGGAAAAGATCCTACGAGCAGTACTTC. Translated, it gives CASSIQGKRSYEQYF.